The rows below give T cell receptor beta chains drawn from one sample of a study of T cells in Graves' hyperthyroidism and ophthalmopathy. TCRdb recomputed calls from the multiplex PCR reads with MiXCR, one row per CDR3 protein. The sample lists some 720,000 distinct CDR3 sequences; less than 20% were seen once. The sequenced sample was blood. These receptors came from a young man with Graves' hyperthyroidism. Both conserved end residues are part of each CDR3. The order of the fields is V gene, clone size, J gene, D gene, CDR3 protein. D genes are given only for firm matches. For some rows the clone size is stated as once, few or many, or as a class when expanded; others skip it.

v_call: TRBV20-1
clone_size: few
j_call: TRBJ2-1
d_call: NA
cdr3_aa: CSARDYRGSGEQFF

v_call: TRBV12-3/TRBV12-4
clone_size: NA
j_call: TRBJ2-4
d_call: NA
cdr3_aa: CASGGGSIQYF

v_call: TRBV4-3
clone_size: few
j_call: TRBJ2-7
d_call: TRBD1
cdr3_aa: CASSPPPGTGFGEQYF

v_call: TRBV20-1
clone_size: NA
j_call: TRBJ2-1
d_call: TRBD2
cdr3_aa: CSARQWEREINEQFF

v_call: TRBV29-1
clone_size: few
j_call: TRBJ1-3
d_call: NA
cdr3_aa: CSVVGGGNTIYF

v_call: TRBV6-5
clone_size: NA
j_call: TRBJ2-5
d_call: NA
cdr3_aa: CAASSYAIPQETQYF

v_call: TRBV5-1
clone_size: NA
j_call: TRBJ2-2
d_call: NA
cdr3_aa: CASSLDRTTGELFF

v_call: TRBV6-1
clone_size: NA
j_call: TRBJ2-5
d_call: NA
cdr3_aa: CASRGPPQETQYF

v_call: TRBV11-2
clone_size: few
j_call: TRBJ2-2
d_call: NA
cdr3_aa: CASRPKGRPEGELFF

v_call: TRBV27
clone_size: many
j_call: TRBJ2-1
d_call: NA
cdr3_aa: CASSAGTSVNEQFF

v_call: TRBV7-2
clone_size: few
j_call: TRBJ2-7
d_call: NA
cdr3_aa: CASSLTTGSYEQYF

v_call: TRBV19
clone_size: NA
j_call: TRBJ1-1
d_call: TRBD1
cdr3_aa: CASIGRDRDSHTEAFF

v_call: TRBV9
clone_size: many
j_call: TRBJ2-1
d_call: NA
cdr3_aa: CASSAGPGRYNEQFF

v_call: TRBV7-9
clone_size: NA
j_call: TRBJ2-5
d_call: NA
cdr3_aa: CASSRPLDTPQETQYF

v_call: TRBV5-1
clone_size: NA
j_call: TRBJ2-1
d_call: NA
cdr3_aa: CASSLEGLNYNEQFF